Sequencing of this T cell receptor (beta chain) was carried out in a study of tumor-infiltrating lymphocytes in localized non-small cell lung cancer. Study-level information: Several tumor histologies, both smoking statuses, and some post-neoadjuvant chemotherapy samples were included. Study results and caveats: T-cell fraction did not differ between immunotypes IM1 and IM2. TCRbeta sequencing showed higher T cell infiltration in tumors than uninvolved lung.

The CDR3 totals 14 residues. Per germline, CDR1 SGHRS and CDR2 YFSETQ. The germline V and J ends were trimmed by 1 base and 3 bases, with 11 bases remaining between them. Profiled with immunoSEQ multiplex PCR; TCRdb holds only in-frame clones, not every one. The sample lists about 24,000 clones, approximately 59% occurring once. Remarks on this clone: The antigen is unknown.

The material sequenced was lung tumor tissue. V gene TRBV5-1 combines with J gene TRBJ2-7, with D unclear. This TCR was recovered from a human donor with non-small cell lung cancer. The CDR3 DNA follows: TGCGCCAGCAGCTTGCTTGACATCTACTACGAGCAGTACTTC. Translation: CASSLLDIYYEQYF.